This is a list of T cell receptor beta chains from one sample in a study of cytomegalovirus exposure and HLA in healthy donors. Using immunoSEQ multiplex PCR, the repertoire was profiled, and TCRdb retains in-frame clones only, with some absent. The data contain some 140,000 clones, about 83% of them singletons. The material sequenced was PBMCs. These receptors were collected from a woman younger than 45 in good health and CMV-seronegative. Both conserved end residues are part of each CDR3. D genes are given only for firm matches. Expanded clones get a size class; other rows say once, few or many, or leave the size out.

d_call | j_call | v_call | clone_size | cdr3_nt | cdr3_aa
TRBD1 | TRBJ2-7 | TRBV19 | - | TGTGCCAGTAAAAGGGACAGCTCCGACTACGAGCAGTACTTC | CASKRDSSDYEQYF
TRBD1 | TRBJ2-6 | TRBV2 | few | TGTGCCAGCGGACAGGAATCTGGGGCCAACGTCCTGACTTTC | CASGQESGANVLTF
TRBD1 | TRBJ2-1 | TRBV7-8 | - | TGTGCCAGCAGCACCGACAGGGTAAATGAGCAGTTCTTC | CASSTDRVNEQFF
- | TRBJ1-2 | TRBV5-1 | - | TGCGCCAGCAGCTTGGATCTGGGGGCCTATGGCTACACCTTC | CASSLDLGAYGYTF
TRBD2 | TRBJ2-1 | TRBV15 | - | TGTGCCACCAGCAGAGATCAATTACAAGGCGGGGGGGCCAATGAGCAGTTCTTC | CATSRDQLQGGGANEQFF
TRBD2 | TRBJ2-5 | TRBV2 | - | TGTGCCAGCAGCGTGACTAGCGGGGGGGTCGTGTCCCAGTACTTC | CASSVTSGGVVSQYF
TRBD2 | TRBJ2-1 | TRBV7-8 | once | TGTGCCAGCAGCTTTCGCGGGGGGGTCACTGAGCAGTTCTTC | CASSFRGGVTEQFF
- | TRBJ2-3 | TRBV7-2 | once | TGTGCCAGCAGCTTAGTAGGGCGGGGTAGCACAGATACGCAGTATTTT | CASSLVGRGSTDTQYF
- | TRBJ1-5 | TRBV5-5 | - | TGTGCCAGCAGCATTGCGGATAGCAATCAGCCCCAGCATTTT | CASSIADSNQPQHF
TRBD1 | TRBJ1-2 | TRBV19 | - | TGTGCCAGTAGTATCGGACAGGGGGGAGGCTACACCTTC | CASSIGQGGGYTF
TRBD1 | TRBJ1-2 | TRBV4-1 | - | TGCGCCAGCAGCCGGACAGGGGAGGTGGATGGCTACACCTTC | CASSRTGEVDGYTF
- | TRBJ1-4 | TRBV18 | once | TGTGCCAGCTCACCGACAGACAATGAAAAACTGTTTTTT | CASSPTDNEKLFF
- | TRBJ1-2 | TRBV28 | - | TGTGCCAGCAGGGGAGGGGCGGACTATGGCTACACCTTC | CASRGGADYGYTF
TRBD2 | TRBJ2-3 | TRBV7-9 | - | TGTGCCAGCAGCTTACCGCTAGCGGAACCCACAGATACGCAGTATTTT | CASSLPLAEPTDTQYF
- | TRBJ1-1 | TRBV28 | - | TGTGCCAGCAGTTTATTTACGGGTTTCACTGAAGCTTTCTTT | CASSLFTGFTEAFF
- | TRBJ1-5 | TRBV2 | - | TGTGCCAGCAGTGAAGGTCAAGGGGACAATCAGCCCCAGCATTTT | CASSEGQGDNQPQHF
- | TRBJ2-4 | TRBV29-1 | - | TGCAAGGGACACCAAAGGGGGACCAAAAACATTCAGTACTTC | CKGHQRGTKNIQYF
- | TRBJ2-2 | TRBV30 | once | TGTGCCTGGAGTGCTGTGAACACCGGGGAGCTGTTTTTT | CAWSAVNTGELFF
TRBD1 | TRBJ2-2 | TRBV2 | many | TGTGCCAGCAGCGACAGGGGGCGTAGCACCGGGGAGCTGTTTTTT | CASSDRGRSTGELFF
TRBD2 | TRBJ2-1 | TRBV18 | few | TGTGCCAGCTCATCCGCCGGGACTAGCGGGGCCAATGAGCAGTTCTTC | CASSSAGTSGANEQFF
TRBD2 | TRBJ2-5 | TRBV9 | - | TGTGCCAGCAGCGGCGGATTAGCGGGGGGGCCGGAGACCCAGTACTTC | CASSGGLAGGPETQYF
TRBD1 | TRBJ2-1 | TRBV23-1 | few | TGCGCCAGCAGTCAATCACCGATATCAGACAGGGGTAATGATGAGCAGTTCTTC | CASSQSPISDRGNDEQFF
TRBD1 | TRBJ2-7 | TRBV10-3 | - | TGTGCCACAACAAACAGGGGGCCCGCCTACGAGCAGTACTTC | CATTNRGPAYEQYF
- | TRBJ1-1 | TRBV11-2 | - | TGTGCCAGCAGCTTAGATCTAAGGGGGTTGGGGGCGCATGCTGAAGCTTTCTTT | CASSLDLRGLGAHAEAFF
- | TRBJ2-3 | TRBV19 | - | TGTGCCAGTAGTCTCCTGGGGTTCCTGACAGGGACTAGCACAGATACGCAGTATTTT | CASSLLGFLTGTSTDTQYF
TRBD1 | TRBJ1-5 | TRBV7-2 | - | TGTGCCAGCAGCCCGACAGGGGGCGGTCAGCCCCAGCATTTT | CASSPTGGGQPQHF
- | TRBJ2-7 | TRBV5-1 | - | TGCGCCAGCAGTAAGGGACAAGACTACGAGCAGTACTTC | CASSKGQDYEQYF
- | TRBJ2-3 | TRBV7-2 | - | TGTGCCAGCAGTCGCCAGGGATTAGATACGCAGTATTTT | CASSRQGLDTQYF
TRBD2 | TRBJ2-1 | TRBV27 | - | TGTGCCAGCAGCCCTGGGGGTAGCGGGGTATTTAGGTGGAATGAGCAGTTCTTC | CASSPGGSGVFRWNEQFF
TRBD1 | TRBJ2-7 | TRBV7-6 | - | TGTGCCAGCAGCAGAGTGGGACAGGGTGGCTACGAGCAGTACTTC | CASSRVGQGGYEQYF
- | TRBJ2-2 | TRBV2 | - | TGTGCCAGCAGAGTCAGGCCGAACACCGGGGAGCTGTTTTTT | CASRVRPNTGELFF
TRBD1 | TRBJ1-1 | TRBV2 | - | TGTGCCAGCAGTCCTCAACAGGGGATTGACACTGAAGCTTTCTTT | CASSPQQGIDTEAFF
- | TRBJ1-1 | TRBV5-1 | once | TGCGCCAGCAGCTCGGGATCAGCGGGATACACTGAAGCTTTCTTT | CASSSGSAGYTEAFF
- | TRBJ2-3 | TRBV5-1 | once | TGCGCCAGCAGCTTGGCCTCCCCCGGGGCAGATACGCAGTATTTT | CASSLASPGADTQYF
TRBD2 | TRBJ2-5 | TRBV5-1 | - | TGCGCCAGCAGCTTGGTTTTTAGCGGGGACACCCAGACCCCGTACTTC | CASSLVFSGDTQTPYF
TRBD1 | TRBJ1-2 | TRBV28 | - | TGTGCCAGCAGTACCCTCGGACAGGGGAGGGATGGCTACACCTTC | CASSTLGQGRDGYTF
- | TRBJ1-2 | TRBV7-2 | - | TGTGCCAGCAGCTTACGGGCGGGGGCCCTTAACTATGGCTACACCTTC | CASSLRAGALNYGYTF
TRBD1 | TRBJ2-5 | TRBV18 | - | TGTGCCAGCTCACCAGCGACAGGGATCGGAGAGACCCAGTACTTC | CASSPATGIGETQYF
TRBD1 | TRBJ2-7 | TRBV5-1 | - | TGCGCCAGCAGCTCGGGACAGGGATCCTACGAGCAGTACTTC | CASSSGQGSYEQYF
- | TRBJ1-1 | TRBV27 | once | TGTGCCAGCAGCTCCAATTCGGACACTGAAGCTTTCTTT | CASSSNSDTEAFF
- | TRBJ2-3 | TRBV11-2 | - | TGTGCCAGCAGCTTAGATCGAGGCACAGATACGCAGTATTTT | CASSLDRGTDTQYF
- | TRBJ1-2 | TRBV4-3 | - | TGCGCCAGCAGCCAAGATTCGGGGAGGATCAACAGCTACACCTTC | CASSQDSGRINSYTF
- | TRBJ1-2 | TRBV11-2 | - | TGTGCCAGCAGCCCAAGAGGGCCCGGGGGGAACTATGGCTACACCTTC | CASSPRGPGGNYGYTF
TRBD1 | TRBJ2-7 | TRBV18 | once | TGTGCCAGCTCACCAATGAAGGGACAGAGCGACTACGAGCAGTACTTC | CASSPMKGQSDYEQYF
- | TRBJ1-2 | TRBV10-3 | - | TGTGCCATCAGTACCAGGGAGGATGGCTACACCTTC | CAISTREDGYTF